This T cell receptor beta chain stems from a study of CD8 T cells in Susac syndrome. This CDR3 has 13 residues. Per germline, CDR1 MGHDK and CDR2 SYGVNS. The V and J ends lost 1 base and 4 bases respectively, with 7 bases between them. The RNA input was about 0.5 to 1 ug, and it was reverse transcribed with random hexamers. The CDR3 of TCR beta was amplified by immunoSEQ multiplex PCR across 54 Vbeta and 13 Jbeta. TCRdb fed the immunoSEQ multiplex PCR reads into MiXCR, producing one record per CDR3 protein. The sample includes some 300,000 distinct CDR3 sequences, 70% to 90% of them seen just once. The chain employs TRBV25-1 and TRBJ1-2; no definite D call. Specimen: CD8+ T cells from PBMCs. This receptor was obtained from a human donor with multiple sclerosis. CDR3 protein: CASSESATYGYTF. CDR3 nucleotide sequence: TGTGCCAGCAGTGAATCGGCAACCTATGGCTACACCTTC.